Each of the 31 T cell receptor beta chains below was sequenced from the same sample in a study of molecular identifiers for immune sequencing clone quantification. TCRdb fed the PCR reads into MiXCR, producing one record per CDR3 protein. The sample consists of about 54,000 distinct CDR3 sequences, approximately 25% of them appearing once. The sequenced sample was naive CD8+ T cells from blood, with Jurkat cell RNA spiked in. The subset is: FACS-sorted CD8+CD4-CCR7+CD45RA+ naive T cells. These TCRs come from a human donor in good health. Some libraries in this study had Jurkat cell RNA spiked in.

As to this clonotype: It may be a read error: a sequence one base away is much more abundant. The chain carries TRBV7-3 and TRBJ1-5; D is ambiguous. The length of the CDR3 is 12 residues. Germline CDR1 reads SGHTA; CDR2 reads FQGTGA. The CDR3 region has the DNA TGTGCCGGCAGCTCGACGGGTCAGCCCCAGCATTTT. Protein sequence: CAGSSTGQPQHF.

On this clonotype itself: This clone may be a read error of a much larger clone one base away. J is TRBJ2-1 and V is TRBV29-1; 7 bases match TRBD2. The germline CDR1 and CDR2 sequences are SQVTM and ANQGSEA. V lost 5 bases and J lost 8; bases outside the gene matches: 9. There are 13 residues in the CDR3. Here the CDR3 DNA reads TGCAGCGTTATACTAGCGCAGTACGATGAGCAGTTCTTC. Translation gives CSVILAQYDEQFF.

This clonotype was seen ten or more times. Here the CDR3 reads CSARRQDGRYEQYF. The CDR3 DNA reads as TGCAGTGCTAGAAGACAGGATGGGAGATACGAGCAGTACTTC. This chain links TRBV20-1 with TRBJ2-7, with D perhaps TRBD1 (6 bases). The germline V and J ends were trimmed by 2 bases and 4 bases, with 15 bases remaining between them. The CDR3 runs to 14 residues. Germline V lookup: CDR1 DFQATT, CDR2 SNEGSKA (reference sequence).

In its sample, this clonotype was seen many times. V gene TRBV9 combines with J gene TRBJ2-3; 7 bases align to TRBD2. CDR1 is SGDLS, CDR2 YYNGEE, per germline. The CDR3 length is 14 residues. The J segment lost 2 bases and the V segment lost 4 bases, leaving 4 bases of the junction unmatched. This CDR3 is CASSMGLPTDTQYF. In nucleotides, the CDR3 is TGTGCCAGCAGCATGGGACTACCCACAGATACGCAGTATTTT.

Comments on this clonotype: A much larger clone differs from this one at a single base, so this may be a read error. J is TRBJ1-1 and V is TRBV6-5, with D uncertain. Germline V gene sequence: CDR1 MNHEY, CDR2 SVGAGI. The CDR3 covers 13 residues. DNA for the CDR3: TGTGCCAGCAGTTACGTCCAGAACACTGGAGCTTTCTTT. It specifies CASSYVQNTGAFF.

Ten or more counts support this clonotype. This chain joins TRBV30 and TRBJ2-7; D unresolved. Per the germline V gene, CDR1 is GTSNPN and CDR2 is SVGIG (reference sequence). Between the trimmed V and J ends, which lost 0 bases and 3 bases, there was a span of 6 bases. The CDR3 is 12 residues long. CDR3 DNA: TGTGCCTGGAGTGTAGACAACTACGAGCAGTACTTC. Protein sequence: CAWSVDNYEQYF.

This clonotype appeared many times. The chain employs TRBV30 and TRBJ2-1; D may be TRBD2 (6 bases). Germline V gene sequence: CDR1 GTSNPN, CDR2 SVGIG (reference sequence). This CDR3 has 16 residues. V was pared by 0 bases and J by 3 bases, with 15 bases between. The CDR3 is CAWSVLGGNRYNEQFF. CDR3 DNA: TGTGCCTGGAGTGTATTAGGCGGGAATCGCTACAATGAGCAGTTCTTC.

Worth noting for this clonotype: One base away lies a much larger clone, so this may be a sequencing read error. The chain couples TRBV7-2 to TRBJ1-1, with no clear D. CDR1 and CDR2 (germline): SGHTA, FQGNSA. The CDR3 length is 12 residues. This CDR3 reads CASSLMNTETFF. The DNA for the CDR3 is TGTGCCAGCAGCTTAATGAACACTGAAACTTTCTTT.

This clonotype was seen just once. Since a much larger clone is just one base distant, this may be a read error. The rearrangement uses TRBV20-1 and TRBJ2-3, with D hard to call. CDR3 length: 14 amino acids. The V and J ends lost 7 bases and 2 bases respectively, with 16 bases between them. Germline assignment: CDR1 DFQATT and CDR2 SNEGSKA (reference sequence). The CDR3 here is CSGTLARSTDTQYF. The CDR3, as DNA: TGCAGTGGTACGCTCGCAAGGTCCACAGATACGCAGTATTTT.

This chain joins TRBV12-3 or TRBV12-4 and TRBJ1-4; D gene uncertain. The CDR3 loop spans 16 amino acids. V gave up 1 base and J gave up 0 bases, with 9 bases separating them. As DNA, the CDR3 is TGTGCCAGCAGTTTAGACTGGGGATCAACTAATGAAAAACTGTTTTTT. It codes for CASSLDWGSTNEKLFF.

There are a few counts of this clonotype. Since a much larger clone is just one base distant, this may be a read error. The V and J genes are TRBV7-9 and TRBJ2-7; 7 nucleotides align to TRBD2. The CDR3 runs to 17 residues. The ends lost 5 bases at V and 3 bases at J; junction bases unmatched: 16. Germline CDR1 and CDR2: SEHNR and FQNEAQ (reference sequence). CDR3 residues: CASSPRSIGASGYEQYF. Written as DNA, the CDR3 is TGTGCCAGCAGCCCCAGATCAATTGGGGCTAGCGGCTACGAGCAGTACTTC.

As regards this clonotype: A much larger clone differs by one base, so this may be a read error. The chain has TRBV19 and TRBJ1-5; the D is unclear. The germline V gene encodes CDR1 LNHDA and CDR2 SQIVND (reference sequence). CDR3 length: 15 amino acids. The CDR3 coding sequence is TGTGCCAGTAGTATAGGGGCTTTTCCAAATCAGACCCAGCATTTT. Its translation: CASSIGAFPNQTQHF.

Many counts were recorded for this clonotype. This chain links TRBV11-2 with TRBJ2-4, with D tentatively TRBD1 (5 bases). V lost 1 base to trimming and J lost 4 bases, with 8 bases between them. The CDR3 is 14 residues long. Germline V gene lookup returns CDR1 SGHAT and CDR2 FQNNGV. The CDR3: CASSLAGAKNIQYF. Here the CDR3 DNA reads TGTGCCAGCAGCTTAGCTGGGGCAAAAAACATTCAGTACTTC. The whole variable domain, remainder taken from reference TRBV11-2 and TRBJ2-4, is EAGVAQSPRYKIIEKRQSVAFWCNPISGHATLYWYQQILGQGPKLLIQFQNNGVVDDSQLPKDRFSAERLKGVDSTLKIQPAKLEDSAVYLCASSLAGAKNIQYFGAGTRLSVL.

This clonotype was found a few times. This sequence may be a read error, since a much larger clone differs from it by one base. The chain joins TRBV28 to TRBJ2-7; 9 bases agree with TRBD1. This CDR3 spans 14 amino acids. Trimming at V came to 7 bases and at J to 2 bases, leaving 6 bases not matched to a gene. Germline lookup yields CDR1 MDHEN and CDR2 SYDVKM. The CDR3 region has the DNA TGTGCCAGCAACTCGACAGGGGGTACCTACGAGCAGTACTTC. Protein: CASNSTGGTYEQYF.

The table lists this clonotype with many counts. The chain joins TRBV28 to TRBJ2-6; TRBD1 matches 9 bases. This CDR3 spans 15 amino acids. The V segment lost 6 bases and the J segment 3 bases; nucleotides outside the gene matches: 3. Germline V gives CDR1 MDHEN, CDR2 SYDVKM. The chain's CDR3 is CASSYRGLGANVLTF. In DNA form, the CDR3 reads TGTGCCAGCAGCTACAGGGGGCTTGGGGCCAACGTCCTGACTTTC.

With respect to this clonotype: This may come from a read error, since a much larger clone is one base off. V and J are TRBV2 and TRBJ2-5; D uncertain. Germline CDR1 and CDR2: SNHLY and FYNNEI. This CDR3 is built from 15 residues. CDR3 residues: CASSGGRVGQETLYF. The DNA for the CDR3 is TGTGCCAGCAGTGGGGGTCGCGTGGGCCAAGAGACCCTGTACTTC.

This clonotype was detected ten times or more. The chain has TRBV20-1 and TRBJ2-7; 7 nucleotides line up with TRBD1. Germline V gene lookup returns CDR1 DFQATT and CDR2 SNEGSKA (reference sequence). The V segment lost 0 bases and the J segment 8 bases; nucleotides outside the gene matches: 10. This CDR3 contains 14 residues. CDR3 DNA sequence: TGCAGTGCTAGAGATACTCATGACAGGGCCCAGCAGTACTTC. Amino acids: CSARDTHDRAQQYF.

The chain has TRBV30 and TRBJ2-1; D gene ambiguous. V lost 4 bases and J 9 bases, leaving 16 bases between the germline ends. The V gene's germline CDR1 is GTSNPN and CDR2 SVGIG (reference sequence). This CDR3 spans 13 amino acids. The CDR3 sequence is CAWNVASGAEQFF. The DNA of the CDR3 is TGTGCCTGGAATGTAGCCTCAGGAGCTGAGCAGTTCTTC.

This clonotype was counted at least ten times. The rearrangement uses TRBV15 and TRBJ2-5; D is perhaps TRBD1 (5 bases). Germline V CDR1 and CDR2: LNHNV, YYDKDF (reference sequence). There are 15 residues in the CDR3. The V end lost 0 bases, the J end lost 2 bases, and 10 bases lay between the germline ends. CDR3 residues: CATSRDLGQQETQYF. The DNA of the CDR3 is TGTGCCACCAGCAGAGATCTGGGGCAGCAAGAGACCCAGTACTTC.

Regarding this clonotype: This sequence may be a read error, since a much larger clone differs from it by one base. J is TRBJ2-1 and V is TRBV27; perhaps TRBD2 as D (7 bases). CDR1 and CDR2 (germline): MNHEY, SMNVEV (reference sequence). This CDR3 comprises 17 residues. CDR3 in amino acids: CAGSLLLAEGAYNEQFF. The DNA for the CDR3 is TGTGCCGGCAGTTTACTTCTAGCGGAGGGGGCCTACAATGAGCAGTTCTTC.

This clonotype came up once. V and J are TRBV3-1 and TRBJ1-2; TRBD1 might be the D (5 bases). Germline assignment: CDR1 LGHDT and CDR2 YNNKEL (reference sequence). This CDR3 comprises 14 residues. V lost 2 bases to trimming and J lost 9 bases, with 16 bases between them. The CDR3 is CASSQSTEGYSYTF. The DNA of the CDR3 is TGTGCCAGCAGCCAATCGACAGAAGGATATAGCTACACCTTC.

V is TRBV11-2 and J is TRBJ2-3, with 13 bases aligning to TRBD2. Trimming cost V 5 bases and J 2 bases; bases outside gene matches: 4. Looked up from germline, CDR1 is SGHAT and CDR2 is FQNNGV. CDR3 length: 16 amino acids. CDR3 sequence (DNA): TGTGCCAGCAGCCCACTAGCGGGGGGGGTCACAGATACGCAGTATTTT. This encodes CASSPLAGGVTDTQYF.

This clonotype came up many times. The chain recombines TRBV6-6 with TRBJ1-5, with a weak D call TRBD1 (6 bases). V was clipped by 5 bases and J by 2 bases, with 7 bases between them. Looked up from germline, CDR1 is MNHNY and CDR2 is SVGAGI (reference sequence). This CDR3 spans 13 amino acids. CDR3 in amino acids: CASSPGGNQPQHF. The CDR3 bases are TGTGCCAGCAGTCCAGGGGGCAATCAGCCCCAGCATTTT.

Points on this clonotype: Sequence at one end of the junction differs from germline and may be a read error. The V and J genes are TRBV12-3 or TRBV12-4 and TRBJ2-7, with D perhaps TRBD1 (5 bases). This CDR3 is built from 13 residues. The CDR3 region is CASSLGGSCEQYF. The CDR3 coding sequence is TGTGCCAGCAGTTTAGGGGGCTCCTGCGAGCAGTACTTC.

For this clonotype: A much larger clonotype is one base distant, so this may be a read error. The chain has TRBV18 and TRBJ2-6; weak D call: TRBD1 (5 bases). The CDR3 extends over 19 amino acids. Germline values: CDR1 KGHSH, CDR2 LQKENI. DNA of the CDR3: TGTGCCAGCTCACCACCCATTCAAATTAGCTTCTCTGGGGCCAACGCCCTGACTTTC. It codes for CASSPPIQISFSGANALTF.

At least ten counts were recorded for this clonotype. The chain has TRBV9 and TRBJ1-1; TRBD1 might be the D (5 bases). V was shortened by 2 bases and J by 5 bases, with 16 bases between the two germline ends. Germline V gene data show CDR1 as SGDLS and CDR2 as YYNGEE. The CDR3 is 15 amino acids. The CDR3 loop is CASSVDTGVETEAFF. The CDR3, as DNA: TGTGCCAGCAGCGTTGATACAGGAGTTGAGACTGAAGCTTTCTTT.

About this clonotype: The conserved phenylalanine or tryptophan normally closing the CDR3 is absent here, so this likely arose from a read error. CDR3 region: CASSLGYEQYL. The CDR3 DNA is TGTGCTAGCAGCTTGGGGTACGAGCAGTACCTC. This sequence joins TRBV5-4 and TRBJ2-7; D call uncertain. The CDR3 is 11 amino acids. CDR1 SGHNT and CDR2 YYREEE come from the germline V gene (reference sequence).

This clonotype was picked up many times. This chain connects TRBV7-6 to TRBJ2-3; D remains unclear. The CDR3 contains 15 residues. Germline lookup yields CDR1 SGHVS and CDR2 FNYEAQ. V was shortened by 5 bases and J by 1 base, with 13 bases between the two germline ends. This CDR3 is CASSPVPEGTDTQYF. The CDR3 DNA reads TGTGCCAGCAGCCCAGTTCCGGAAGGCACAGATACGCAGTATTTT. Supplemented by reference TRBV7-6 and TRBJ2-3, the full variable domain reads GAGVSQSPRYKVTKRGQDVALRCDPISGHVSLYWYRQALGQGPEFLTYFNYEAQQDKSGLPNDRFSAERPEGSISTLTIQRTEQRDSAMYRCASSPVPEGTDTQYFGPGTRLTVL.

This clonotype was observed many times. This sequence joins TRBV7-9 and TRBJ2-5; D might be TRBD2 (5 bases). V was trimmed by 5 bases and J by 0 bases, leaving 16 bases between them. CDR1 is SEHNR, CDR2 FQNEAQ, per germline (reference sequence). This CDR3 is 16 amino acids long. The CDR3 coding sequence is TGTGCCAGCAGCCCGCGGGCCCCGGTTGACCAAGAGACCCAGTACTTC. Protein: CASSPRAPVDQETQYF.

The chain links TRBV5-1 to TRBJ2-5; unclear D gene. CDR1 is SGHRS, CDR2 YFSETQ, per germline. V gave up 2 bases and J gave up 5 bases, with 7 bases separating them. CDR3 length: 12 amino acids. The CDR3 is CASSFDWETQYF. In nucleotides, the CDR3 is TGCGCCAGCAGCTTTGACTGGGAGACCCAGTACTTC.

The table lists this clonotype with many counts. The CDR3 DNA reads TGTGCCAGCAGCTTGTTTGGACTAGCGGGGACCACAGATACGCAGTATTTT. This codes for CASSLFGLAGTTDTQYF. This chain links TRBV5-5 with TRBJ2-3; 12 bases fit TRBD2. CDR3 length: 17 amino acids. Germline lookup yields CDR1 SGHKS and CDR2 YYEKEE (reference sequence). With V trimmed by 1 base and J by 2 bases, 5 bases remained unmatched.